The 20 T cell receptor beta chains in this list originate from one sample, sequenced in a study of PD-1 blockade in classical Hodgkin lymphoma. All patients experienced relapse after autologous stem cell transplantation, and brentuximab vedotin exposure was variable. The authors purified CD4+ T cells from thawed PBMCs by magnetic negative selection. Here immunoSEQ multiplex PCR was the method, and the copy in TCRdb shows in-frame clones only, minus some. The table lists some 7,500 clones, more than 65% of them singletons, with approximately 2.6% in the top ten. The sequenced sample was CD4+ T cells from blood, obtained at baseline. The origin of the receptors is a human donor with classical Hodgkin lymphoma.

The CDR3: CASSYLGSGAGELFF. CDR3 bases: TGTGCCAGCAGTTACTTGGGTAGCGGGGCCGGGGAGCTGTTTTTT. The gene calls are TRBV27 and TRBJ2-2; TRBD2 matches at 8 bases. The CDR3 length is 15 residues. Per germline, CDR1 MNHEY and CDR2 SMNVEV (reference sequence). The J segment lost 6 bases and the V segment lost 4 bases, leaving 7 bases of the junction unmatched.

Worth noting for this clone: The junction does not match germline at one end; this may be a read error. The CDR3 protein is CSSRPTGGYTF. CDR3 DNA sequence: TGCTCTAGCAGACCAACTGGTGGCTACACCTTC. The chain carries TRBV7-9 and TRBJ1-2, with D uncertain. Germline values: CDR1 SEHNR, CDR2 FQNEAQ (reference sequence). The CDR3 extends over 11 amino acids. The variable domain in full, completed from reference TRBV7-9 and TRBJ1-2, reads DTGVSQNPRHKITKRGQNVTFRCDPISEHNRLYWYRQTLGQGPEFLTYFQNEAQLEKSRLLSDRFSAERPKGSFSTLEIQRTEQGDSAMYLCSSRPTGGYTFGSGTRLTVV.

In DNA, the CDR3 is TGCGCCAGCACCCGGGGCAGTGCAACTGAAGCTTTCTTT. Protein product: CASTRGSATEAFF. The gene calls are TRBV5-1 and TRBJ1-1; D may be TRBD1 (5 bases). The V and J ends lost 6 bases and 5 bases respectively, with 14 bases between them. Germline loops: CDR1 SGHRS, CDR2 YFSETQ. The CDR3 has 13 residues. The entire variable domain, with the rest obtained from reference TRBV5-1 and TRBJ1-1, is as follows: KAGVTQTPRYLIKTRGQQVTLSCSPISGHRSVSWYQQTPGQGLQFLFEYFSETQRNKGNFPGRFSGRQFSNSRSEMNVSTLELGDSALYLCASTRGSATEAFFGQGTRLTVV.

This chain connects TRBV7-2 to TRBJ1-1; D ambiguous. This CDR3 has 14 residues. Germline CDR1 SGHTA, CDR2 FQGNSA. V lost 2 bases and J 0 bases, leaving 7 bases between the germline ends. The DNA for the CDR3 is TGTGCCAGCAGCTTACGAATCCTGAACACTGAAGCTTTCTTT. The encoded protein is CASSLRILNTEAFF.

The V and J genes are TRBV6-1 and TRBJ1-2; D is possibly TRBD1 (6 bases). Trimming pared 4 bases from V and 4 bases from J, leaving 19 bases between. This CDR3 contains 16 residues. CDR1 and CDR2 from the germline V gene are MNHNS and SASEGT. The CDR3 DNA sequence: TGTGCCAGCAGTGTAACAAGACAGGTTCTCACCTATGGCTACACCTTC. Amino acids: CASSVTRQVLTYGYTF.

The CDR3 spells CASSYVGTNTGELFF. Written as DNA, the CDR3 is TGTGCCAGCAGTTACGTCGGTACGAACACCGGGGAGCTGTTTTTT. The rearrangement joins TRBV6-5 to TRBJ2-2; D gene uncertain. Trimming removed 2 bases at V and 0 bases at J, with 7 bases between. The CDR3 totals 15 residues. Germline CDR1 MNHEY, CDR2 SVGAGI.

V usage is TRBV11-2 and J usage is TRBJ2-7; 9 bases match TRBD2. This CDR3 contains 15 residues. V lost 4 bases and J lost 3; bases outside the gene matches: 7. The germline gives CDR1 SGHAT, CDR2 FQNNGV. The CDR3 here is CASSSGLALIYEQYF. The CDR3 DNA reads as TGTGCCAGCAGCTCCGGACTAGCGCTTATCTACGAGCAGTACTTC.

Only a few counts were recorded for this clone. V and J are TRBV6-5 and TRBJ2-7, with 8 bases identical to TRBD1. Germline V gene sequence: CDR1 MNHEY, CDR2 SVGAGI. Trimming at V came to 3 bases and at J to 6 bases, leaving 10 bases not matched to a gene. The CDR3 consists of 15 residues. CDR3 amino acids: CASSYGQGGRSEQYF. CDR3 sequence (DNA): TGTGCCAGCAGTTATGGACAGGGCGGTCGATCCGAGCAGTACTTC.

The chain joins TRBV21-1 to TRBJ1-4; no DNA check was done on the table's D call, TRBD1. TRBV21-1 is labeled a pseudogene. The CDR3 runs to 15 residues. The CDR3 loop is CASSKSGTGPEKLFF. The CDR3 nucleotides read TGTGCCAGCAGCAAGTCCGGGACAGGTCCCGAAAAACTGTTTTTT.

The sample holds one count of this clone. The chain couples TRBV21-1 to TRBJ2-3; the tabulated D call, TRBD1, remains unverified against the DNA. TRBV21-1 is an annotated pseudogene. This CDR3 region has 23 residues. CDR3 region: CASSKVEFRTDTRGPRCTDTQYF. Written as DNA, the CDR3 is TGTGCCAGCAGCAAAGTTGAGTTTCGGACAGATACCCGGGGCCCCCGGTGCACAGATACGCAGTATTTT.

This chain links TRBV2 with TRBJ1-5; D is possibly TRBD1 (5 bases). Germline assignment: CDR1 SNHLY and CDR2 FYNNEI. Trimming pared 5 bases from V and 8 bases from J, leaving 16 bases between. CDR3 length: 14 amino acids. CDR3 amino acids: CASSFLRDREPQHF. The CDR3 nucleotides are TGTGCCAGCAGTTTTCTTAGGGACCGCGAGCCCCAGCATTTT.

The CDR3 sequence is CSVSRGLNEQFF. CDR3 sequence (DNA): TGCAGCGTTAGCAGGGGGCTTAATGAGCAGTTCTTC. The chain joins TRBV29-1 to TRBJ2-1; 8 bases fit TRBD1. CDR3 length equals 12 residues. With 5 bases clipped from V and 7 bases from J, the junction kept 4 bases outside the gene matches. The V gene's germline CDR1 is SQVTM and CDR2 ANQGSEA.

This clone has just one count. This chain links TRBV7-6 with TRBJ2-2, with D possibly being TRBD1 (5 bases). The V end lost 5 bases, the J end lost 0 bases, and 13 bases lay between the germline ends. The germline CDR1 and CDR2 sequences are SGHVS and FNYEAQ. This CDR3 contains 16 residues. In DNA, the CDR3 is TGTGCCAGCAGCAGCCAGGGTGGGGCGAACACCGGGGAGCTGTTTTTT. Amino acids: CASSSQGGANTGELFF.

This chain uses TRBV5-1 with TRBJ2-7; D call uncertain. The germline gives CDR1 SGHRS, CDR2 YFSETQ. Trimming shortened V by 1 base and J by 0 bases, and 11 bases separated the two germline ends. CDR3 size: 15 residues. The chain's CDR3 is CASSLLGRSSYEQYF. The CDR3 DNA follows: TGCGCCAGCAGCTTGCTGGGTCGTTCCTCCTACGAGCAGTACTTC. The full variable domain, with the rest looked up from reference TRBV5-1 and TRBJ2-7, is KAGVTQTPRYLIKTRGQQVTLSCSPISGHRSVSWYQQTPGQGLQFLFEYFSETQRNKGNFPGRFSGRQFSNSRSEMNVSTLELGDSALYLCASSLLGRSSYEQYFGPGTRLTVT.

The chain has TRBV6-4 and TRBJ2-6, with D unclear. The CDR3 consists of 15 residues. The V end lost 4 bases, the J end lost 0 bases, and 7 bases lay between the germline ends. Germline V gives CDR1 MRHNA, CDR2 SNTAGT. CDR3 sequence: CASSAVFSGANVLTF. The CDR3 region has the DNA TGTGCCAGCAGTGCTGTTTTCTCTGGGGCCAACGTCCTGACTTTC.

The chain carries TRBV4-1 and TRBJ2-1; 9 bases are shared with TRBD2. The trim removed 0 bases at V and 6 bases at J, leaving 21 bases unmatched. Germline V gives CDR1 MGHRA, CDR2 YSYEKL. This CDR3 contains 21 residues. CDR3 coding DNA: TGCGCCAGCAGCCAAGATTTCTCCGTGGGGGGCGGGAGGGCCAGTATCAATGAGCAGTTCTTC. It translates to CASSQDFSVGGGRASINEQFF.

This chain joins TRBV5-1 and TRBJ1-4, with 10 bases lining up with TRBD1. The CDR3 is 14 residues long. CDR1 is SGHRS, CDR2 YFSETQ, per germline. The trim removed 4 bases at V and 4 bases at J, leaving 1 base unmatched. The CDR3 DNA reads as TGCGCCAGCAGCCGGGACAGGGGTAATGAAAAACTGTTTTTT. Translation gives CASSRDRGNEKLFF.

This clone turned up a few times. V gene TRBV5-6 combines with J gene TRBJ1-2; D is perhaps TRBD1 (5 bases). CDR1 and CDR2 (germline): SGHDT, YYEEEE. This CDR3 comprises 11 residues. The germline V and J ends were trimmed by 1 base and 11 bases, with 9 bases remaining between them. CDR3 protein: CASSLSDIYTF. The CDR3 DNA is TGTGCCAGCAGCTTGTCGGACATATACACCTTC.

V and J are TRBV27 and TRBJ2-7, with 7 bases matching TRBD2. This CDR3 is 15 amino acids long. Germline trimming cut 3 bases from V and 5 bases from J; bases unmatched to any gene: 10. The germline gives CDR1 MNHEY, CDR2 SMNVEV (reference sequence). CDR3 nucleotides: TGTGCCAGCAGTTTTCCATCCAGCGGGACTCACGAGCAGTACTTC. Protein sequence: CASSFPSSGTHEQYF.

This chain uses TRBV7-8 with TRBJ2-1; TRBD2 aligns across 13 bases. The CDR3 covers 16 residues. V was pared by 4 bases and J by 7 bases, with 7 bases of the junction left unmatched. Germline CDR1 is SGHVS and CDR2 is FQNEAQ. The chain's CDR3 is CASSSPRTSGSNEQFF. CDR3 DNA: TGTGCCAGCAGCTCGCCCCGGACTAGCGGGAGTAATGAGCAGTTCTTC.